A single sample gave rise to the 19 T cell receptor beta chains below, sequenced in a study of blood T cell repertoires in COVID-19. The table came from immunoSEQ multiplex PCR; TCRdb's copy has only in-frame clones and leaves some out. The table includes approximately 170,000 clones, about 80% detected once. The sequencing input was peripheral blood. These TCRs come from a human donor with acute or convalescent COVID-19. The donor label of this sample is uncertain.

This chain uses TRBV9 with TRBJ1-1, with 7 bases identical to TRBD1. The CDR3 is 14 amino acids. The germline gives CDR1 SGDLS, CDR2 YYNGEE. Unmatched junction bases numbered 4, after V lost 4 bases and J lost 1 base. The CDR3 spells CASSPGQQNTEAFF. The CDR3 DNA is TGTGCCAGCAGCCCGGGACAGCAGAACACTGAAGCTTTCTTT.

V is TRBV2 and J is TRBJ1-6; no definite D call. Trimming left V 3 bases short and J 8 bases short, with 8 bases between. The CDR3 extends over 13 amino acids. In germline, CDR1 is SNHLY, CDR2 FYNNEI. CDR3 bases: TGTGCCAGCAGTGACGACTCGTATTCACCCCTCCACTTT. Its translation: CASSDDSYSPLHF.

The chain is built from TRBV6-5 and TRBJ1-3; D unclear. Germline V gives CDR1 MNHEY, CDR2 SVGAGI. Trimming left V 0 bases short and J 0 bases short, with 9 bases between. This CDR3 region has 16 residues. Here the CDR3 DNA reads TGTGCCAGCAGTTACTCGGGCACAGCCTCTGGAAACACCATATATTTT. It yields the protein CASSYSGTASGNTIYF.

The chain uses TRBV19 and TRBJ2-1; a possible D gene is TRBD1 (6 bases). This CDR3 region has 15 residues. Between the trimmed V and J ends, which lost 5 bases and 2 bases, there was a span of 13 bases. Looked up from germline, CDR1 is LNHDA and CDR2 is SQIVND (reference sequence). CDR3 sequence (DNA): TGTGCCAGTAGTCCAGGGGTCTTACCCTACAATGAGCAGTTCTTC. Amino acids: CASSPGVLPYNEQFF.

This clone was picked up one time. J is TRBJ2-5 and V is TRBV4-2; 8 nucleotides match TRBD2. With V trimmed by 4 bases and J by 9 bases, 16 bases remained unmatched. The germline gives CDR1 LGHNA, CDR2 YNFKEQ. The length of the CDR3 is 16 residues. The CDR3 DNA sequence: TGTGCCAGCAGCCCCTCGGGAGACTTAGCGGGATTTTCCCAGTACTTC. It translates to CASSPSGDLAGFSQYF.

CDR3 bases: TGCGCCAGCAGCCCAGAGTTGGGACTGCAAGAGACCCAGTACTTC. Encoded protein: CASSPELGLQETQYF. The chain is built from TRBV5-1 and TRBJ2-5; the D gene is possibly TRBD2 (6 bases). V was clipped by 4 bases and J by 2 bases, with 15 bases between them. Germline V gives CDR1 SGHRS, CDR2 YFSETQ. The CDR3 runs 15 residues.

The chain uses TRBV5-1 and TRBJ2-3, with 8 nucleotides matching TRBD2. V was clipped by 2 bases and J by 2 bases; unmatched bases: 4. The CDR3 has 15 amino acids. Germline V gene sequence: CDR1 SGHRS, CDR2 YFSETQ. The DNA for the CDR3 is TGCGCCAGCAGCTTCCGGGGGGGCAACACAGATACGCAGTATTTT. Translating it yields CASSFRGGNTDTQYF.

The chain couples TRBV5-1 to TRBJ1-4, with TRBD1 matching over 8 bases. The CDR3 length is 14 residues. V dropped 4 bases and J dropped 4; count of bases not matched to a gene: 3. Germline CDR1 and CDR2: SGHRS and YFSETQ. The CDR3 nucleotides read TGCGCCAGCAGCCTACAGGGGGTTAATGAAAAACTGTTTTTT. It codes for CASSLQGVNEKLFF. The whole variable domain, remainder taken from reference TRBV5-1 and TRBJ1-4, is KAGVTQTPRYLIKTRGQQVTLSCSPISGHRSVSWYQQTPGQGLQFLFEYFSETQRNKGNFPGRFSGRQFSNSRSEMNVSTLELGDSALYLCASSLQGVNEKLFFGSGTQLSVL.

The chain has TRBV25-1 and TRBJ1-4; D might be TRBD1 (6 bases). V lost 6 bases and J 7 bases, leaving 21 bases between the germline ends. CDR3 length: 16 residues. CDR1 is MGHDK, CDR2 SYGVNS, per germline. DNA of the CDR3: TGTGCCAGCAGCGGCAGACAGGTTGGGTGGGGTGAAAAACTGTTTTTT. It specifies CASSGRQVGWGEKLFF.

This sequence joins TRBV30 and TRBJ2-7; maybe TRBD1 (5 bases). CDR3 length: 13 amino acids. From germline, CDR1 is GTSNPN and CDR2 SVGIG (reference sequence). The V and J ends lost 0 bases and 3 bases respectively, with 9 bases between them. In DNA, the CDR3 is TGTGCCTGGAGTGTAGGGCAGGGCTACGAGCAGTACTTC. Its protein is CAWSVGQGYEQYF.

This clone was recorded only once. The chain recombines TRBV28 with TRBJ1-6; 7 bases match TRBD1. Germline V gene lookup returns CDR1 MDHEN and CDR2 SYDVKM. The CDR3 sequence is 14 residues long. V was pared by 7 bases and J by 7 bases, with 7 bases of the junction left unmatched. This chain's CDR3 is CASTPRGKNSPLHF. The CDR3, as DNA: TGTGCCAGCACGCCCAGGGGGAAGAATTCACCCCTCCACTTT.

The CDR3: CASSQEWAGKQFF. CDR3 in DNA: TGCGCCAGCAGCCAAGAGTGGGCAGGGAAGCAGTTCTTC. The chain employs TRBV4-1 and TRBJ2-1, with D possibly TRBD1 on 5 matching bases. The germline V and J ends were trimmed by 0 bases and 11 bases, with 11 bases remaining between them. CDR3 length equals 13 residues. Germline V lookup: CDR1 MGHRA, CDR2 YSYEKL.

V and J are TRBV3-1 (or the pseudogene TRBV3-2) and TRBJ1-3; the D gene is possibly TRBD1 (6 bases). Germline values: CDR1 LGHDT, CDR2 YNNKEL (reference sequence). V lost 3 bases, J lost 0 bases, and 9 bases lay in between. This CDR3 comprises 15 residues. CDR3 coding DNA: TGTGCCAGCAGCCAGACGACAGGCTCTGGAAACACCATATATTTT. Residues: CASSQTTGSGNTIYF.

In DNA form, the CDR3 reads TGTGCCAGCAGCAAAAGACAGCCACGGGGCAGGGGGTATGAAAAACTGTTTTTT. Residues: CASSKRQPRGRGYEKLFF. The rearrangement joins TRBV21-1 to TRBJ1-4; the table's D call of TRBD1 was not tested on the DNA. TRBV21-1 corresponds to a pseudogene. The CDR3 is made up of 18 amino acids.

This clone was seen once. The V call is TRBV9, the J call TRBJ1-4, with D tentatively TRBD1 (5 bases). Germline values: CDR1 SGDLS, CDR2 YYNGEE. The CDR3 totals 16 residues. V lost 2 bases to trimming and J lost 0 bases, with 11 bases between them. CDR3 in amino acids: CASSVQGTSTNEKLFF. As DNA, the CDR3 is TGTGCCAGCAGCGTTCAGGGTACATCAACTAATGAAAAACTGTTTTTT. Drawing the rest from reference TRBV9 and TRBJ1-4, the complete variable domain is DSGVTQTPKHLITATGQRVTLRCSPRSGDLSVYWYQQSLDQGLQFLIQYYNGEERAKGNILERFSAQQFPDLHSELNLSSLELGDSALYFCASSVQGTSTNEKLFFGSGTQLSVL.

This chain connects TRBV5-1 to TRBJ1-5; D not resolved. The CDR3 has 13 amino acids. Trimming shortened V by 3 bases and J by 4 bases, and 8 bases separated the two germline ends. Per germline, CDR1 SGHRS and CDR2 YFSETQ. The CDR3 loop is CASSYTTNQPQHF. The CDR3 coding sequence is TGCGCCAGCAGCTATACTACGAATCAGCCCCAGCATTTT. Drawing the rest from reference TRBV5-1 and TRBJ1-5, the complete variable domain is KAGVTQTPRYLIKTRGQQVTLSCSPISGHRSVSWYQQTPGQGLQFLFEYFSETQRNKGNFPGRFSGRQFSNSRSEMNVSTLELGDSALYLCASSYTTNQPQHFGDGTRLSIL.

This chain links TRBV4-2 with TRBJ2-3, with 8 nucleotides matching TRBD2. The V gene end was trimmed by 2 bases and the J gene end by 2 bases; junction bases not matched to a gene: 12. This CDR3 is built from 18 residues. The germline V gene has CDR1 LGHNA and CDR2 YNFKEQ. The CDR3 is CASSQRPMVSGNTDTQYF. The CDR3 region has the DNA TGTGCCAGCAGCCAAAGGCCCATGGTTAGCGGGAACACAGATACGCAGTATTTT.

About this clone: Other DNA sequences within the sample encode an identical CDR3. The CDR3 loop is CASSSPGQSYEQYF. The DNA for the CDR3 is TGTGCCAGCAGTTCCCCTGGACAGTCCTACGAGCAGTACTTC. This chain connects TRBV28 to TRBJ2-7, with D possibly TRBD1 on 6 matching bases. CDR1 and CDR2 (germline): MDHEN, SYDVKM. V was trimmed by 4 bases and J by 1 base, leaving 11 bases between them. This CDR3 region has 14 residues.

The rearrangement links TRBV4-1 to TRBJ1-1; no definite D call. The V gene lost 0 bases and the J gene lost 6 bases, with 17 bases spanning the gap. The CDR3 length is 16 residues. The germline gives CDR1 MGHRA, CDR2 YSYEKL. This CDR3 is CASSQEISGHLAEAFF. CDR3 sequence (DNA): TGCGCCAGCAGCCAAGAAATATCGGGTCACTTGGCTGAAGCTTTCTTT.